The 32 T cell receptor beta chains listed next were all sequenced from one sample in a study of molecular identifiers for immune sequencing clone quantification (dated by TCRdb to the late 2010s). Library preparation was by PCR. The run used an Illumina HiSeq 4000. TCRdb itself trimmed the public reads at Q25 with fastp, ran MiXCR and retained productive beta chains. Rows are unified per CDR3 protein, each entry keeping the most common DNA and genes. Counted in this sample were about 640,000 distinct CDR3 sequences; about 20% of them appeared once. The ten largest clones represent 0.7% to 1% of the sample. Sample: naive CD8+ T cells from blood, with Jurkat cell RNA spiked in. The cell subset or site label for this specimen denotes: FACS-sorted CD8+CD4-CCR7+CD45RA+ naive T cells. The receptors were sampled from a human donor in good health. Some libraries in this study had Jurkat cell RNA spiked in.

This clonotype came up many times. CDR3 region: CASTRGSDSSTDTQYF. The CDR3 coding sequence is TGTGCCAGCACCAGAGGTTCGGACAGTAGCACAGATACGCAGTATTTT. This sequence joins TRBV27 and TRBJ2-3; TRBD1 might be the D (6 bases). Germline CDR1 is MNHEY and CDR2 is SMNVEV (reference sequence). V lost 7 bases and J 0 bases, leaving 17 bases between the germline ends. CDR3 length equals 16 residues.

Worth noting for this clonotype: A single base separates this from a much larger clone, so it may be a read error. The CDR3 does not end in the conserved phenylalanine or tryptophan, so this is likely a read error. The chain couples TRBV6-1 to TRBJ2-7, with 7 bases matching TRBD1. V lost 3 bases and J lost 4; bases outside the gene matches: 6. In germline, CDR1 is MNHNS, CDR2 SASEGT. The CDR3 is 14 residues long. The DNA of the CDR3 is TGTGCCAGCAGTGACCGAGGACAGGCGTACGAGCAGTACTCC. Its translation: CASSDRGQAYEQYS.

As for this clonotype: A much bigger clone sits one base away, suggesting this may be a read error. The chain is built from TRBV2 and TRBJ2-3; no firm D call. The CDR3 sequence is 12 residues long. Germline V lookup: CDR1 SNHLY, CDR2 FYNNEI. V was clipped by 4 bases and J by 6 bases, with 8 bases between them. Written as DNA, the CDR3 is TGTGCCAGCAGTGGGAAGGAGGATACGCAGTATTTT. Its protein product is CASSGKEDTQYF.

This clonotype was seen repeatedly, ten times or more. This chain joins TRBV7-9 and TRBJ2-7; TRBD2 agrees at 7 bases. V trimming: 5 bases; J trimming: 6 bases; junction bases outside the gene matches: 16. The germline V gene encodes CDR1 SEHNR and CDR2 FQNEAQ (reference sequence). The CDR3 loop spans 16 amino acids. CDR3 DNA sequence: TGTGCCAGCAGCCCACCTAGCATGGGAGGGCCGAGCGAGCAGTACTTC. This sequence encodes CASSPPSMGGPSEQYF.

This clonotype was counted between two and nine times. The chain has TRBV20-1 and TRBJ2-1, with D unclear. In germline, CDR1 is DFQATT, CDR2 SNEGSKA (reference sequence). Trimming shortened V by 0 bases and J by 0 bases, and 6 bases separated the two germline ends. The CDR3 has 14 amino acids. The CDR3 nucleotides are TGCAGTGCTAGAGAAATAAGCTCCTACAATGAGCAGTTCTTC. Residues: CSAREISSYNEQFF.

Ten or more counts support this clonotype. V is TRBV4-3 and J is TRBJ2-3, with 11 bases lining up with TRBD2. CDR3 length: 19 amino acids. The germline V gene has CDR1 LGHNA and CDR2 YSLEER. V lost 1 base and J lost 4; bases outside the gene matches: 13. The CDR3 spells CASSQVWGELAGAADTQYF. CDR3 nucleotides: TGCGCCAGCAGCCAAGTTTGGGGCGAACTAGCGGGAGCGGCAGATACGCAGTATTTT.

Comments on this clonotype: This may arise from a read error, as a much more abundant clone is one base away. The CDR3 DNA sequence: TGTGCCTGGAGTCCAGTTCGGGGCCAACAGTACTTC. This encodes CAWSPVRGQQYF. The chain has TRBV30 and TRBJ2-7; tentatively, D is TRBD1 or TRBD2 (5 bases each). The CDR3 length is 12 residues. The germline gives CDR1 GTSNPN, CDR2 SVGIG (reference sequence). V lost 2 bases to trimming and J lost 10 bases, with 15 bases between them.

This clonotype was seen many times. CDR3 sequence (DNA): TGTGCCAGCAGCTTAACCGGCCGGGTAGCTGAAGCTTTCTTT. It is translated as CASSLTGRVAEAFF. J is TRBJ1-1 and V is TRBV7-9; D is unclear. The CDR3 covers 14 residues. V lost 2 bases to trimming and J lost 6 bases, with 13 bases between them. Germline values: CDR1 SEHNR, CDR2 FQNEAQ (reference sequence).

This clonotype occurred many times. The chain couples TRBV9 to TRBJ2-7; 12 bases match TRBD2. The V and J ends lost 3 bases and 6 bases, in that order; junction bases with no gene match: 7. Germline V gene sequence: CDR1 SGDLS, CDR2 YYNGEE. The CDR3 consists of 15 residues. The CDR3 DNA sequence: TGTGCCAGCAGCGCCCGACTAGCGGGAGAAAGCGAGCAGTACTTC. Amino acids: CASSARLAGESEQYF.

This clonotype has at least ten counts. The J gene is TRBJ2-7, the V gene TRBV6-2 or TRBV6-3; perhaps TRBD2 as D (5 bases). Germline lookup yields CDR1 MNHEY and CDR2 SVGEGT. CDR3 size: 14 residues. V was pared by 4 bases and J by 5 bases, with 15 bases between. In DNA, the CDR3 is TGTGCCAGCAGTTCCCTCGACGGGGTTAACGAGCAGTACTTC. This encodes CASSSLDGVNEQYF.

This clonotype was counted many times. CDR3 loop: CASSLGTPFQYF. The CDR3 DNA is TGTGCCAGCAGTTTGGGGACTCCCTTTCAGTACTTC. V gene TRBV12-3 or TRBV12-4 combines with J gene TRBJ2-4; tentatively, D is TRBD2 (6 bases). V was clipped by 3 bases and J by 11 bases, with 11 bases between them. The CDR3 sequence is 12 residues long.

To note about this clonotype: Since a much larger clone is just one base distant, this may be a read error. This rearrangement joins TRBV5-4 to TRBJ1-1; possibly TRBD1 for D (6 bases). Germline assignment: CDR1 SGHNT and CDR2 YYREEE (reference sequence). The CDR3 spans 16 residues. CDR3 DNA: TGTGCCAGCAGCTTAAACAAAGGGGGGACGGACACTGAAGCTCTCTTT. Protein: CASSLNKGGTDTEALF.

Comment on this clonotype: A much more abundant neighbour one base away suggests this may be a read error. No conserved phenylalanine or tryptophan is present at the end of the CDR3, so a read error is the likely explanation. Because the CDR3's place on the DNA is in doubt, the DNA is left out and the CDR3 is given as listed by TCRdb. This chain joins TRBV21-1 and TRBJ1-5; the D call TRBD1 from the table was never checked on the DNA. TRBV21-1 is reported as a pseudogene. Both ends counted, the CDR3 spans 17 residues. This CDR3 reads CASSTGRRIVSNQPQHL.

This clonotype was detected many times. CDR3 sequence reads: CASSYPDWQGLNDEAFF. CDR3 in DNA: TGTGCCAGCAGTTACCCTGATTGGCAAGGATTAAACGATGAAGCTTTCTTT. The rearrangement links TRBV6-6 to TRBJ1-1; D unclear. Germline-derived CDR1 and CDR2 are MNHNY and SVGAGI (reference sequence). Deletions cut 2 bases from V and 7 bases from J, with 23 bases between. The CDR3 length is 17 residues.

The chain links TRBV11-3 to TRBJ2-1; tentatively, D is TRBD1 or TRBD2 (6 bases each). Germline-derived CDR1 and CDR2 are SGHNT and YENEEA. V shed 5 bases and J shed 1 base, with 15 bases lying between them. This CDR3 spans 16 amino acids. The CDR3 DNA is TGTGCCAGCAGCGACGGTGGAGGGGGTTCCTACAATGAGCAGTTCTTC. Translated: CASSDGGGGSYNEQFF.

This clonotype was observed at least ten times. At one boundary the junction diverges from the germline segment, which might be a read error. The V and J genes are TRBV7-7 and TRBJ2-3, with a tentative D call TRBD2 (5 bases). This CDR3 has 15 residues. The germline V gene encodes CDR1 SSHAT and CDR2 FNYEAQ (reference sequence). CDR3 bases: TGTGCTAGCAGCCCCATTACCGGGGTAACAGATACGCAGTATTTT. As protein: CASSPITGVTDTQYF.

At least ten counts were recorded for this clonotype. CDR3 residues: CSVADKLDSGNTIYF. CDR3 DNA sequence: TGCAGCGTTGCGGACAAGTTAGACTCTGGAAACACCATATATTTT. The rearrangement links TRBV29-1 to TRBJ1-3; D is perhaps TRBD1 (5 bases). Trimming left V 4 bases short and J 0 bases short, with 13 bases between. The germline V gene has CDR1 SQVTM and CDR2 ANQGSEA. The CDR3 spans 15 residues.

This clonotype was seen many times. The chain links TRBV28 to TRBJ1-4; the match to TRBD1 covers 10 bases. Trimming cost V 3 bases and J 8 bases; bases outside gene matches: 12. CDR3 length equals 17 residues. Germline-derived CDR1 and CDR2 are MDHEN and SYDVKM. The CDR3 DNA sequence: TGTGCCAGCAGTTTTATCATCGAGACAGGGGGCGGAGAAAAACTGTTTTTT. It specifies CASSFIIETGGGEKLFF.

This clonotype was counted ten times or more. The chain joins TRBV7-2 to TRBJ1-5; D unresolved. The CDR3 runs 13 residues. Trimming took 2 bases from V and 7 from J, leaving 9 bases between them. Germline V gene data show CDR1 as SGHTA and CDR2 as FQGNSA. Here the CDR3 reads CASSLNLGQPQHF. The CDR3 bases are TGTGCCAGCAGCTTAAATTTAGGCCAGCCCCAGCATTTT.

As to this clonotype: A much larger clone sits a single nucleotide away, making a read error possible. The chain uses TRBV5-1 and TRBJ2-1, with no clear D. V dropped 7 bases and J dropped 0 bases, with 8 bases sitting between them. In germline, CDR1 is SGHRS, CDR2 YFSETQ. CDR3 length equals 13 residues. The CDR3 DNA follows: TGCGCCAGCGCGGCCGCCTCCTACAATGAGCAGTTCTTC. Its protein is CASAAASYNEQFF.

Here the CDR3 DNA reads TGTGCCAGCAGCTCTACCGGGACTAGCGGGGGGGCCGATGAGCAGTTCTTC. Translated: CASSSTGTSGGADEQFF. This sequence joins TRBV5-5 and TRBJ2-1; TRBD2 agrees at 16 bases. Germline CDR1 reads SGHKS; CDR2 reads YYEKEE (reference sequence). J lost 8 bases, V lost 3 bases, and 8 bases had no gene match. The CDR3 consists of 17 residues.

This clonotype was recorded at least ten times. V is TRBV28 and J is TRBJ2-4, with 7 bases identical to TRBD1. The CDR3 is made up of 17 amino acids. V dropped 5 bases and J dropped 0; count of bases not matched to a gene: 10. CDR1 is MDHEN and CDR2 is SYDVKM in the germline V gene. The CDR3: CASSPLRQGLAKNIQYF. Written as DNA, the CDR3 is TGTGCCAGCAGTCCCCTCCGACAGGGTCTAGCCAAAAACATTCAGTACTTC.

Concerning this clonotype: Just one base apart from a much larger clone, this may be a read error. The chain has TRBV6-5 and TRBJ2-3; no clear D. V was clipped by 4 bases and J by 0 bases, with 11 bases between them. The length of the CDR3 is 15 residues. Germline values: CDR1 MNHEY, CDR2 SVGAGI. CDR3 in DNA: TGTGCCAGCAGTTTCGATGACGGAAGCACAGATACGCAGTATTTT. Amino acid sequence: CASSFDDGSTDTQYF.

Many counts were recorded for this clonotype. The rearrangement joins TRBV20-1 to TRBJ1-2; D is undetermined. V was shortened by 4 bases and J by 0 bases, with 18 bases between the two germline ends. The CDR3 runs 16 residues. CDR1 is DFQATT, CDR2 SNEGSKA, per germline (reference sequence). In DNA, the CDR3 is TGCAGTGCTACCACGACCGAGACTCTAGCTAACTATGGCTACACCTTC. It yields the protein CSATTTETLANYGYTF.

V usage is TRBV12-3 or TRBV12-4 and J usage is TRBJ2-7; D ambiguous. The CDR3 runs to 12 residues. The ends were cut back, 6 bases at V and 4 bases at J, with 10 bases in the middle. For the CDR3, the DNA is TGTGCCAGCAGGTCGGGCTTGTACGAGCAGTACTTC. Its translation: CASRSGLYEQYF.

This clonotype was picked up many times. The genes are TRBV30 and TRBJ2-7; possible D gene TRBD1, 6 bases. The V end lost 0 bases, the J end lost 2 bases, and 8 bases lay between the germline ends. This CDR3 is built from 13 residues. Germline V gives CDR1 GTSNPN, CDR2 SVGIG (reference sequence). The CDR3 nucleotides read TGTGCCTGGAGTGTGGGACAACCCTACGAGCAGTACTTC. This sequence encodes CAWSVGQPYEQYF. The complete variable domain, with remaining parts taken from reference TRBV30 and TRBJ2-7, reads SQTIHQWPATLVQPVGSPLSLECTVEGTSNPNLYWYRQAAGRGLQLLFYSVGIGQISSEVPQNLSASRPQDRQFILSSKKLLLSDSGFYLCAWSVGQPYEQYFGPGTRLTVT.

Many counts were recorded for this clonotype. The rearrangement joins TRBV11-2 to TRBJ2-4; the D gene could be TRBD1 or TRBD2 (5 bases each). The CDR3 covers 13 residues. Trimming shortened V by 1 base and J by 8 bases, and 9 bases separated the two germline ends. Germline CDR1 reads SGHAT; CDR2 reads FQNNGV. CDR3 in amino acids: CASSLALGDIQYF. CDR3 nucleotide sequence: TGTGCCAGCAGCTTAGCTCTGGGGGACATTCAGTACTTC.

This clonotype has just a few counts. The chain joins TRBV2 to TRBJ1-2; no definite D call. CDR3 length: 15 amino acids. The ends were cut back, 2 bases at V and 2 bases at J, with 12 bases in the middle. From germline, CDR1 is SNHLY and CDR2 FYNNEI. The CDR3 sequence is CASSENLGRNYGYTF. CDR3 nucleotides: TGTGCCAGCAGTGAAAATCTGGGCAGAAACTATGGCTACACCTTC.

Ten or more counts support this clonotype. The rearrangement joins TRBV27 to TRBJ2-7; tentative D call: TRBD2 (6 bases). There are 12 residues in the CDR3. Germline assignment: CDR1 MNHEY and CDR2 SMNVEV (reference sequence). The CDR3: CAAGFPPSEQYF. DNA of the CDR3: TGTGCGGCGGGGTTCCCCCCTAGCGAGCAGTACTTC.

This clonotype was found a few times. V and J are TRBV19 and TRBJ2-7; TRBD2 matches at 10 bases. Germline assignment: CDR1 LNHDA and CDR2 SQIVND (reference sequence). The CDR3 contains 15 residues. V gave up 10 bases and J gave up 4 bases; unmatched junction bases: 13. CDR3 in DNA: TGTGCCACCACCCCCGCGGCACTAGCGGGGTACGAGCAGTACTTC. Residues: CATTPAALAGYEQYF. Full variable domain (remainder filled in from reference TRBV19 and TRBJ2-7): DGGITQSPKYLFRKEGQNVTLSCEQNLNHDAMYWYRQDPGQGLRLIYYSQIVNDFQKGDIAEGYSVSREKKESFPLTVTSAQKNPTAFYLCATTPAALAGYEQYFGPGTRLTVT.

The DNA of the CDR3 is TGCGCCAGCAGCCCGACGACAGGGGTGAATTCACCCCTCCACTTT. Translation: CASSPTTGVNSPLHF. This chain uses TRBV4-1 with TRBJ1-6; 8 bases map to TRBD1. This CDR3 is built from 15 residues. Germline loops: CDR1 MGHRA, CDR2 YSYEKL. V shed 4 bases, J shed 7 bases, and the junction held 6 bases outside the gene matches.

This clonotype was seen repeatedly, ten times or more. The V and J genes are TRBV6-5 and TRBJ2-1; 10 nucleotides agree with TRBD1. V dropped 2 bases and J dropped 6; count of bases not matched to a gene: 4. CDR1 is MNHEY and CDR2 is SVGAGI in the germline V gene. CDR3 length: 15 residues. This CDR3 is CASSYGTGVGNEQFF. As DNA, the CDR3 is TGTGCCAGCAGTTACGGGACAGGGGTAGGCAATGAGCAGTTCTTC.